This T cell receptor (beta chain) stems from a study of post-analysis software for immune sequencing data. Study-level background: Both relapsing-remitting and secondary progressive multiple sclerosis featured among the disease courses, as did progressive-relapsing multiple sclerosis.

There are 15 residues in the CDR3. The V gene's germline CDR1 is SGHRS and CDR2 YFSETQ. V was shortened by 0 bases and J by 0 bases, with 4 bases between the two germline ends. Study findings and constraints: Relative to controls, patients had about five TRBV segments at higher frequency, with TRBV5-6, TRBV5-1 and TRBV20-1 among these.

This clonotype showed up many times. Its cognate antigen is unknown. Built from TCR beta cDNA, the libraries had unique molecular identifiers in them. TCRdb passed the PCR reads through MiXCR, listing each CDR3 protein once. The top ten clones hold over 4.5% of a sample with about 770,000 distinct CDR3 sequences, more than 45% of them seen once. This chain joins TRBV5-1 and TRBJ2-6; D is unclear. The sequenced sample consisted of blood. The receptor comes from a girl under 18 with multiple sclerosis. The CDR3 nucleotides read TGCGCCAGCAGCTTGGTCCTCTCTGGGGCCAACGTCCTGACTTTC. Amino acid sequence: CASSLVLSGANVLTF.